These T cell receptor beta chains were read from a single sample in a study of blood T cells in healthy people across ages. TCRdb reprocessed the 5' RACE reads via MiXCR and lists one record per CDR3 protein. This repertoire shows roughly 720,000 distinct CDR3 sequences, 40% to 65% found once; its top ten account for about two fifths. The material sequenced was blood. Receptors were obtained from an elderly man in good health. The CDR3 runs from the conserved cysteine through the conserved F or W. A D gene is named only where the DNA matches it firmly. The size entry is marked missing in some rows and otherwise reads once, few, many or a size class.

D gene	V gene	J gene	clone size	CDR3 length	CDR3 DNA	CDR3 protein
-	TRBV5-6	TRBJ2-6	few	15	TGTGCCAGCAGCTTCATGGGAGCTGGGGCCAACGTCCTGACTTTC	CASSFMGAGANVLTF
-	TRBV11-2	TRBJ2-7	-	17	TGTGCCAGCAGCTTAAGCCCAGCGCGACGTGTCACCTACGAGCAGTACTTC	CASSLSPARRVTYEQYF
TRBD2	TRBV6-1	TRBJ2-3	-	18	TGTGCCAGCAGCCCGGTGGTAGCGGGAGGCGTTAGCACAGATACGCAGTATTTT	CASSPVVAGGVSTDTQYF
TRBD1	TRBV28	TRBJ1-1	-	14	TGTGCCAGCAGGAACACAGGGGGCCAAATCGTAGCTTTCTTT	CASRNTGGQIVAFF
-	TRBV3-1	TRBJ2-7	-	19	TGTGCCAGCAGCCAAGAGTTGCGGTGGGGGCCATCCACCTACAATGAGCAGTACTTC	CASSQELRWGPSTYNEQYF
TRBD1	TRBV6-1	TRBJ2-7	-	18	TGTGCCAGCAGCCCTCGGACAGGGGTCCAAATCCTTTACAATGAGCAGTACTTC	CASSPRTGVQILYNEQYF
-	TRBV12-3/TRBV12-4	TRBJ2-7	many	12	TGTGCCAGCAGTGGGTCGGCGCTACGGCAGTACTTC	CASSGSALRQYF
-	TRBV20-1	TRBJ2-1	few	12	TGCAGTGCCCCCCCTGGGAAGGGAGAGCAGTTCTTC	CSAPPGKGEQFF
TRBD2	TRBV12-3/TRBV12-4	TRBJ2-1	few	16	TGTGCCAGCAGTCCCCCAACTAGCGGATCCCCCAATGAGCAGTTCTTC	CASSPPTSGSPNEQFF
-	TRBV7-9	TRBJ2-1	few	15	TGTGCCAGCATTCGGGGATGGAGCTCCTACAATGAGCAGTTCTTC	CASIRGWSSYNEQFF
TRBD2	TRBV2	TRBJ2-1	few	16	TGTGCCAGCAGTGAAATTCCAGCGGGAGGCCAAAATGAGCAGTTCTTC	CASSEIPAGGQNEQFF
-	TRBV20-1	TRBJ2-3	-	19	TGCAGTGCTAGAGACCACGTGGGGATCGGGAGGTCCTCAAGGGGGGTGCAGTATTTT	CSARDHVGIGRSSRGVQYF
-	TRBV6-2/TRBV6-3	TRBJ2-7	few	11	TGTGCCAGCACCCATGAATACGAGCAGTACTTC	CASTHEYEQYF
-	TRBV3-1	TRBJ1-5	-	15	TGTGCCGGCAGCCAAGATCTGCCCACGGGGCAGCCCCAGCATTTT	CAGSQDLPTGQPQHF
TRBD2	TRBV5-6	TRBJ2-1	-	17	TGTGCCAGCAGCTCACCTCCGGGACTAGCGGACTACAATGAGCAGTTCTTC	CASSSPPGLADYNEQFF
TRBD2	TRBV27	TRBJ2-1	-	15	TGTGCCAGCACTCGGACTAGCGGGAGATTTGGAGAGCAGTTCTTC	CASTRTSGRFGEQFF
-	TRBV5-1	TRBJ2-7	-	15	TGCGCCAGCAGCTTGGAAGGACCCCCATACTACGAGCAGTACTTC	CASSLEGPPYYEQYF
-	TRBV30	TRBJ2-7	-	11	TGTGCCTGGAGCCCTCCCGGGGAGCAGTACTTC	CAWSPPGEQYF
TRBD2	TRBV5-1	TRBJ2-3	-	13	TGCGCCAGCAGCGGTACTAGCGCGGATACGCAGTATTTT	CASSGTSADTQYF
-	TRBV12-3/TRBV12-4	TRBJ2-5	-	11	TGTGCCAGCAGTTCCAAAGGGGCCCAGTACTTC	CASSSKGAQYF
-	TRBV10-3	TRBJ2-7	few	14	TGTGCCATAGGGGGGGACATTGGGCCCTACGAGCAGTACTTC	CAIGGDIGPYEQYF
TRBD1	TRBV5-1	TRBJ2-7	-	16	TGCGCCAGCAGCTTGGAGCGGACAGGGGGCTTCTACGAGCAGTACTTC	CASSLERTGGFYEQYF
-	TRBV11-2	TRBJ2-1	-	15	TGTGCCAGCAGCCCCAGGACTCTCTCCTACAATGAGCAGTTCTTC	CASSPRTLSYNEQFF
-	TRBV28	TRBJ1-2	few	16	TGTGCCAGCAGTTCGTTCGCAGGGCAGGCAGCCTATGGCTACACCTTC	CASSSFAGQAAYGYTF
TRBD2	TRBV4-1	TRBJ2-1	-	15	TGCGCCAGCAGCCGCATCGGACTAGCGGTGAATGAGCAGTTCTTC	CASSRIGLAVNEQFF
-	TRBV28	TRBJ1-2	-	14	TGTGCCAGCAGTCCGCCGGGGTATAACTATGGCTACACCTTC	CASSPPGYNYGYTF
-	TRBV20-1	TRBJ2-7	-	12	TGCAGTGCTAGGGGCAGTCCCTACGAGCAGTACTTC	CSARGSPYEQYF
TRBD2	TRBV4-2	TRBJ2-2	-	19	TGTGCCAGCAGCCTGGATGGTAGTGGGAGGGCCGATCGAACCGGGGAGCTGTTTTTT	CASSLDGSGRADRTGELFF
TRBD2	TRBV9	TRBJ2-7	-	17	TGTGCCAGCAGCGTTGGCCCCCCGGGACTAGCGGGCTACGAGCAGTACTTC	CASSVGPPGLAGYEQYF
-	TRBV29-1	TRBJ2-5	-	13	TGCAGCGTTGCCCAGGTACTCCAAGAGACCCAGTACTTC	CSVAQVLQETQYF
TRBD2	TRBV7-2	TRBJ2-7	-	18	TGTGCCAGCAGCTTGGGACTAGCGGGATCCAACGGGGGGTACGAGCAGTACTTC	CASSLGLAGSNGGYEQYF
TRBD1	TRBV11-2	TRBJ1-3	few	14	TGTGCCAGCAGCTTCGGGGACAGGGGAAACACCATATATTTT	CASSFGDRGNTIYF
-	TRBV28	TRBJ2-7	-	14	TGTGCCAGCAGTTTAGGCAGGGGAATTGAAAGGCAGTACTTC	CASSLGRGIERQYF
-	TRBV6-5	TRBJ1-1	-	13	TGTGCCAGCTCGGTCCCCTGGGGCACTGAAGCTTTCTTT	CASSVPWGTEAFF
-	TRBV28	TRBJ2-7	few	15	TGTGCCAGCAGCCTATCCTGGGTAGGGAACTACGAGCAGTACTTC	CASSLSWVGNYEQYF
-	TRBV12-3/TRBV12-4	TRBJ2-6	-	13	TGTGCCGGCCGGAGAGCAGGGGCCAACGTCCTGACTTTC	CAGRRAGANVLTF
TRBD1	TRBV20-1	TRBJ2-1	-	13	TGCAGTGCACCCTTTACAGGGGATCATGAGCAGTTCTTC	CSAPFTGDHEQFF
TRBD2	TRBV20-1	TRBJ2-1	-	13	TGCAGTGCTGGGGGACTAGCGGGTAATGAGCAGTTCTTC	CSAGGLAGNEQFF
TRBD1	TRBV7-2	TRBJ1-6	-	17	TGTGCCAGCAGCTTAGCGGTAGGGGACAGTAGAAATTCACCCCTCCACTTT	CASSLAVGDSRNSPLHF
-	TRBV9	TRBJ2-3	once	11	TGTGCCAGCATGAGCGGGGATACGCAGTATTTT	CASMSGDTQYF
-	TRBV20-1	TRBJ2-7	-	18	TGCAGTGCTAGAGTAGCGCGGGGAAGGAGGGCAAACTCCTACGAGCAGTACTTC	CSARVARGRRANSYEQYF
-	TRBV28	TRBJ1-2	few	13	TGTGCCAGCAGTACCACAGGGTCTTCTGGCTACACCTTC	CASSTTGSSGYTF
-	TRBV2	TRBJ1-1	-	13	TGTGCCAGCAGTGAAGCGCTTCTGGGGCAAGCTTTCTTT	CASSEALLGQAFF
-	TRBV3-1	TRBJ2-1	-	13	TGTGCCAGCAGCCAAGACGGGCGAAGGGCGCAGTTCTTC	CASSQDGRRAQFF
-	TRBV29-1	TRBJ2-5	-	12	TGCAGCGCCAAGACGGACCAAGAGACCCAGTACTTC	CSAKTDQETQYF
-	TRBV12-3/TRBV12-4	TRBJ2-1	-	12	TGTGCCAGCAGGCTAACCTACAATGAGCAGTTCTTC	CASRLTYNEQFF
TRBD2	TRBV4-1	TRBJ2-1	-	14	TGCGCCAGCAGCCAAAGCGGGAGATTGAATGAGCAGTTCTTC	CASSQSGRLNEQFF
-	TRBV28	TRBJ2-5	-	13	TGTGCCAGCAGGAGTACAGCCCAAGAGACCCAGTACTTC	CASRSTAQETQYF
TRBD1	TRBV9	TRBJ1-2	-	15	TGTGCCAGCAGCTTCCGGGACAGGGAAAACTATGGCTACACCTTC	CASSFRDRENYGYTF
-	TRBV20-1	TRBJ2-3	-	14	TGCAGTGCACCACGGAGGCTTTTGACAGATACGCAGTATTTT	CSAPRRLLTDTQYF
-	TRBV20-1	TRBJ2-7	-	14	TGCAGTGCTAGAGATTACAGGCCCTCCTACGAGCAGTACTTC	CSARDYRPSYEQYF
-	TRBV29-1	TRBJ2-6	-	14	TGCAGCGTTGTCGGAGCCTCTGGGGCCAACGTCCTGACTTTC	CSVVGASGANVLTF